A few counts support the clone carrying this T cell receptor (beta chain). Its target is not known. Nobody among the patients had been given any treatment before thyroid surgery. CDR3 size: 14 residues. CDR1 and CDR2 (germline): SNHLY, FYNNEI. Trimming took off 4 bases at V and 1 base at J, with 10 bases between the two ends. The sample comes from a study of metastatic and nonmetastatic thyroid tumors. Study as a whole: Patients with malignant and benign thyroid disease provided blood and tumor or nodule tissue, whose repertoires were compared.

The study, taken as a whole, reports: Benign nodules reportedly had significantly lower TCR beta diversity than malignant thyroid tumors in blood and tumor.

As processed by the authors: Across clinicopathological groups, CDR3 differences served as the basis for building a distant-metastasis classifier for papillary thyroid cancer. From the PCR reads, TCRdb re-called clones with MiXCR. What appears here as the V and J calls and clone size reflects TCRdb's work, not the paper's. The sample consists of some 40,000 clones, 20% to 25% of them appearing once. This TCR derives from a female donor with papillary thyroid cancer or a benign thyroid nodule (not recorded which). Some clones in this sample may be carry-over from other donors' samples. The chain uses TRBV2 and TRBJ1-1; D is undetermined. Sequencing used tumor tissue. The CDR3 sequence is CASSASASNTEAFF. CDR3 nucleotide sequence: TGTGCCAGCAGTGCGTCAGCATCGAACACTGAAGCTTTCTTT.